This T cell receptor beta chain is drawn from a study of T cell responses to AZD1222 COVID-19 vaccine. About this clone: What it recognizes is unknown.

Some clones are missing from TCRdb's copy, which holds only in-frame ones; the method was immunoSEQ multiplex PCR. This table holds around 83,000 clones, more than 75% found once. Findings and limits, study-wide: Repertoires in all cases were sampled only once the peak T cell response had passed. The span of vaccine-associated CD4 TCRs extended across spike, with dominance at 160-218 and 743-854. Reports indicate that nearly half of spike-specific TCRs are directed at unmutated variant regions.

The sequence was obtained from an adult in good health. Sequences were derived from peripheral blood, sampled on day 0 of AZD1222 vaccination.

The CDR3 here is CASRIGTSTGEQFF. The CDR3 bases are TGTGCCAGCAGAATAGGCACGTCAACCGGTGAGCAGTTCTTC. The V gene is TRBV27, the J gene TRBJ2-1; unclear D gene. This CDR3 is 14 amino acids long. Germline-derived CDR1 and CDR2 are MNHEY and SMNVEV (reference sequence). Trimming took 6 bases from V and 9 from J, leaving 18 bases between them.